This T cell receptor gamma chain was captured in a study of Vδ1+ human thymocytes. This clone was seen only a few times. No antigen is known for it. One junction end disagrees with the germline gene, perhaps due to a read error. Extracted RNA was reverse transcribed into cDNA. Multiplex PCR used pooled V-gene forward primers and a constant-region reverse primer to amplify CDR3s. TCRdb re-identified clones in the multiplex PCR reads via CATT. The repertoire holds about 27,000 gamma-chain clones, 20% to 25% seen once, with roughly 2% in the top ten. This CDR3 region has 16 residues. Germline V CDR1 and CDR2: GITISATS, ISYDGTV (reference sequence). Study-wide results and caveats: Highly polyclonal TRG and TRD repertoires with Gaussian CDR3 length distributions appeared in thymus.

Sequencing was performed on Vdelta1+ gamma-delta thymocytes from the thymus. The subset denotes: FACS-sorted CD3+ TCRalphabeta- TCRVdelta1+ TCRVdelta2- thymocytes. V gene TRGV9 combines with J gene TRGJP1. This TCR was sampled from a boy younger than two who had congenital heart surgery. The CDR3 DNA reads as TGTGCCTTGTGGGAGGTGCAAGAGGGTCCTCGTTGGCTCAAGATATTT. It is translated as CALWEVQEGPRWLKIF.